This T cell receptor beta chain was observed in a study of blood T cell repertoires in COVID-19. Across the study: Sources were T cells, B-cell-depleted T cells, or PBMCs; the material itself was cDNA or gDNA.

Sequencing used immunoSEQ multiplex PCR; TCRdb keeps in-frame clones, though not all of them. This table holds 190,000 or so clones, about nine tenths found once. This CDR3 is built from 16 residues. The V gene's germline CDR1 is LNHNV and CDR2 YYDKDF (reference sequence). V gave up 0 bases and J gave up 6 bases, with 14 bases separating them. Input material: peripheral blood. This receptor was identified in a man aged 35 to 55 with acute or convalescent COVID-19. The chain couples TRBV15 to TRBJ2-2, with D possibly TRBD2 on 5 matching bases. The CDR3 nucleotides read TGTGCCACCAGCAGAGATAGGAACGCCGGGGCCGGGGAGCTGTTTTTT. This translates into CATSRDRNAGAGELFF.